This T cell receptor beta chain was recovered during a study of blood T cell repertoires in COVID-19. Study information: The United States, Italy and Spain were the sources of the acute and convalescent COVID-19 samples. Nucleic acid was either cDNA or gDNA, and it came from T cells, B-cell-depleted T cells, or PBMCs.

This clone was seen just once. Original methodology: Amplification with reference gene primers provided the estimates of nucleated cell counts. Method: immunoSEQ multiplex PCR; TCRdb's copy keeps in-frame clones and lacks some. V, J and clone size are taken as reported in that table, and D and trimming were inferred from the DNA itself. The sample lists roughly 110,000 clones, around 81% occurring once. This CDR3 has 16 residues. After removal of 0 bases from V and 0 bases from J, the junction contained 2 bases not matched to a gene. Per the germline V gene, CDR1 is KGHSH and CDR2 is LQKENI. This sequence originates from a human donor in a cohort sampled during active COVID-19. The J gene is TRBJ1-2, the V gene TRBV18; 9 positions match TRBD1. Sequenced: peripheral blood. This CDR3 is CASSPPTGGPNYGYTF. CDR3 coding DNA: TGTGCCAGCTCACCACCCACAGGGGGCCCTAACTATGGCTACACCTTC. The full variable domain, its missing parts supplied by reference TRBV18 and TRBJ1-2, is NAGVMQNPRHLVRRRGQEARLRCSPMKGHSHVYWYRQLPEEGLKFMVYLQKENIIDESGMPKERFSAEFPKEGPSILRIQQVVRGDSAAYFCASSPPTGGPNYGYTFGSGTRLTVV.